This TCR beta chain was observed in a study of cytomegalovirus exposure and HLA in healthy donors. Whole-study context: Approximately 85 million unique TCRs from HLA-typed donors made up an early data release.

CDR1 is MNHEY and CDR2 is SMNVEV in the germline V gene (reference sequence). The germline V and J ends were trimmed by 5 bases and 0 bases, with 13 bases remaining between them. The CDR3 has 16 residues. The PCR ran on 60 Vbeta and 13 Jbeta primers. TCRdb's table, derived via immunoSEQ multiplex PCR, lists solely in-frame clones and lacks some. The data contain approximately 150,000 clones, about two thirds of them singletons. Comment on this clone: The target antigen is unknown.

Findings and caveats of the study: The study listed about 150 cytomegalovirus-associated TCR beta chains.

Sequencing was performed on PBMCs. This chain connects TRBV27 to TRBJ2-2, with TRBD1 as a possible D gene (6 bases). The receptor was derived from a man aged 25-45 years in good health and CMV-seropositive. CDR3 residues: CASSPTGSPNTGELFF. The CDR3 bases are TGTGCCAGCAGTCCCACAGGGTCCCCGAACACCGGGGAGCTGTTTTTT.